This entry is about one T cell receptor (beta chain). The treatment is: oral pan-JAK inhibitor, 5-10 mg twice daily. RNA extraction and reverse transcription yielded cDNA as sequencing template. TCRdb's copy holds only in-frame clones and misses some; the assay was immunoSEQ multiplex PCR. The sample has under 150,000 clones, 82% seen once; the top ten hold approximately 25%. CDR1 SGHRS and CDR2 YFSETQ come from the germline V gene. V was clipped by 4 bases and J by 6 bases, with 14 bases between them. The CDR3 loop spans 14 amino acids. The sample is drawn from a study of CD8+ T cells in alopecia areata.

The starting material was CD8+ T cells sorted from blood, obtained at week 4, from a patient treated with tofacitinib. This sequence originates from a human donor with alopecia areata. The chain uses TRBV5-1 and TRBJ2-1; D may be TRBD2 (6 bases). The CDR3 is CASSGGEKGNEQFF. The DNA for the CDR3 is TGCGCCAGCAGCGGCGGGGAAAAGGGCAATGAGCAGTTCTTC.